One sample yielded the 16 T cell receptor beta chains listed below, sequenced in a study of OX40 agonist ivuxolimab in advanced cancers. Repertoires were generated with immunoSEQ multiplex PCR, while TCRdb's copy carries only in-frame clones and drops some. Here the sample spans about 51,000 clones, 88% being singletons. The sequencing here drew on CD4+ or CD8+ T cells sorted from blood, taken in a trial of the OX40 agonist ivuxolimab. These receptors all stem from an adult with an advanced solid tumor such as melanoma, head and neck, liver or kidney cancer.

This clone was seen only a few times. The V call is TRBV19, the J call TRBJ1-5, with TRBD1 identical over 7 bases. Germline V CDR1 and CDR2: LNHDA, SQIVND (reference sequence). Trimming cost V 3 bases and J 2 bases; bases outside gene matches: 1. This CDR3 has 14 amino acids. In nucleotides, the CDR3 is TGTGCCAGTAGTATCGGGACAGGCAATCAGCCCCAGCATTTT. Translated: CASSIGTGNQPQHF.

This clone was seen only a few times. The chain couples TRBV19 to TRBJ1-4; D ambiguous. The CDR3 consists of 14 residues. CDR1 is LNHDA and CDR2 is SQIVND in the germline V gene (reference sequence). Trimming cost V 5 bases and J 7 bases, with 14 bases left between them. As DNA, the CDR3 is TGTGCCAGTAGTTTGACCGTAGGTGCTGAAAAACTGTTTTTT. It yields the protein CASSLTVGAEKLFF.

V is TRBV9 and J is TRBJ2-4; D is perhaps TRBD2 (6 bases). The CDR3 contains 18 residues. In germline, CDR1 is SGDLS, CDR2 YYNGEE. The ends were cut back, 0 bases at V and 3 bases at J, with 19 bases in the middle. The CDR3 loop reads CASSVDQGGIGGKNIQYF. The DNA of the CDR3 is TGTGCCAGCAGCGTAGATCAGGGAGGTATTGGAGGCAAAAACATTCAGTACTTC.

The chain joins TRBV29-1 to TRBJ2-1; 14 bases line up with TRBD2. This CDR3 has 21 residues. The trim removed 5 bases at V and 3 bases at J, leaving 21 bases unmatched. Germline V gene lookup returns CDR1 SQVTM and CDR2 ANQGSEA. This CDR3 reads CSVPGTRLAGGKSLSYNEQFF. The DNA for the CDR3 is TGCAGCGTTCCCGGGACAAGACTAGCGGGAGGGAAATCCCTTAGCTACAATGAGCAGTTCTTC.

The chain joins TRBV18 to TRBJ1-2, with D perhaps matching TRBD1 (6 bases). Germline CDR1 KGHSH, CDR2 LQKENI. The CDR3 covers 15 residues. The V gene lost 5 bases and the J gene lost 2 bases, with 15 bases spanning the gap. Written as DNA, the CDR3 is TGTGCCAGCTCATTTGGACAGAAACTCAACTATGGCTACACCTTC. Encoded protein: CASSFGQKLNYGYTF.

The rearrangement uses TRBV28 and TRBJ1-4; 11 bases align to TRBD1. V lost 6 bases to trimming and J lost 8 bases; unmatched junction nucleotides: 11. The germline V gene has CDR1 MDHEN and CDR2 SYDVKM. The CDR3 totals 16 residues. The CDR3 DNA reads as TGTGCCAGCAGAGGACAGGGGGCGCTCAGAAACGAAAAACTGTTTTTT. Translation: CASRGQGALRNEKLFF.

This clone was recorded once. V and J are TRBV11-2 and TRBJ2-1, with TRBD2 matching over 10 bases. The V segment lost 3 bases and the J segment 7 bases; nucleotides outside the gene matches: 9. The germline V gene has CDR1 SGHAT and CDR2 FQNNGV. The CDR3 extends over 16 amino acids. CDR3 protein: CASSFPIAGGNNEQFF. CDR3 in DNA: TGTGCCAGCAGCTTTCCTATAGCGGGGGGCAATAATGAGCAGTTCTTC.

The CDR3 coding sequence is TGTGCCAGTAACCGGGACAGGGGGTCGGGTGAGCAGTTCTTC. It yields the protein CASNRDRGSGEQFF. The chain uses TRBV19 and TRBJ2-1; TRBD1 aligns across 11 bases. Germline CDR1 reads LNHDA; CDR2 reads SQIVND (reference sequence). The CDR3 covers 14 residues. V shed 7 bases and J 9 bases; nucleotides not matched to a gene: 8.

This clone was detected once. The genes are TRBV7-8 and TRBJ1-6; D not certain. The CDR3 runs 15 residues. Germline assignment: CDR1 SGHVS and CDR2 FQNEAQ. V lost 2 bases, J lost 0 bases, and 5 bases lay in between. Here the CDR3 reads CASSLTGSYNSPLHF. The CDR3 DNA is TGTGCCAGCAGCTTAACCGGCTCCTATAATTCACCCCTCCACTTT. The entire variable domain, with the rest obtained from reference TRBV7-8 and TRBJ1-6, is as follows: GAGVSQSPRYKVAKRGQDVALRCDPISGHVSLFWYQQALGQGPEFLTYFQNEAQLDKSGLPSDRFFAERPEGSVSTLKIQRTQQEDSAVYLCASSLTGSYNSPLHFGNGTRLTVT.

J is TRBJ2-7 and V is TRBV14; TRBD2 aligns across 8 bases. Germline values: CDR1 SGHDN, CDR2 FVKESK. The CDR3 sequence is 15 residues long. After removal of 1 base from V and 0 bases from J, the junction contained 2 bases not matched to a gene. CDR3 nucleotide sequence: TGTGCCAGCAGCCAAGGGCTAGCGGGCTCCTACGAGCAGTACTTC. This codes for CASSQGLAGSYEQYF.

The rearrangement uses TRBV5-4 and TRBJ1-1; 7 bases agree with TRBD1. The CDR3 has 14 residues. The V and J ends lost 4 bases and 1 base, in that order; junction bases with no gene match: 4. The germline gives CDR1 SGHNT, CDR2 YYREEE (reference sequence). The CDR3 nucleotides read TGTGCCAGCAGCATAGGACAGGAGAACACTGAAGCTTTCTTT. Translating gives CASSIGQENTEAFF.

This clone was recorded only once. V and J are TRBV25-1 and TRBJ2-7; possible D gene TRBD1, 5 bases. The CDR3 is 15 amino acids. The germline V gene encodes CDR1 MGHDK and CDR2 SYGVNS. V lost 3 bases and J 2 bases, leaving 14 bases between the germline ends. The CDR3 DNA follows: TGTGCCAGCAGTGACTCAGGGCTAGTTCCCTACGAGCAGTACTTC. This codes for CASSDSGLVPYEQYF.

The chain combines TRBV7-9 with TRBJ2-3, with 13 positions matching TRBD2. The CDR3 has 17 amino acids. The germline CDR1 and CDR2 sequences are SEHNR and FQNEAQ (reference sequence). The trim removed 1 base at V and 7 bases at J, leaving 8 bases unmatched. In DNA form, the CDR3 reads TGTGCCAGCAGCTTAGGCGGGACTAGCGGGACCATATATACGCAGTATTTT. Protein sequence: CASSLGGTSGTIYTQYF.

This clone appeared once. The chain uses TRBV5-4 and TRBJ2-7; no definite D call. V dropped 3 bases and J dropped 4 bases, with 11 bases sitting between them. The CDR3 consists of 13 residues. CDR1 and CDR2 from the germline V gene are SGHNT and YYREEE (reference sequence). The CDR3 coding sequence is TGTGCCAGCAGCTCTCCCACGGCGTACGAGCAGTACTTC. Its protein product is CASSSPTAYEQYF.

V is TRBV18 and J is TRBJ1-2; 10 nucleotides match TRBD1. The CDR3 spans 15 residues. The germline gives CDR1 KGHSH, CDR2 LQKENI. V lost 5 bases to trimming and J lost 4 bases; unmatched junction nucleotides: 7. CDR3 sequence reads: CASSETGGNGYGYTF. The CDR3 DNA follows: TGTGCCAGCTCAGAGACAGGGGGCAACGGCTATGGCTACACCTTC.

The gene calls are TRBV29-1 and TRBJ2-5; 7 nucleotides match TRBD1. This CDR3 has 19 amino acids. CDR1 is SQVTM, CDR2 ANQGSEA, per germline. V was pared by 0 bases and J by 4 bases, with 20 bases of the junction left unmatched. Here the CDR3 reads CSVEDWNRGSRRKGETQYF. The CDR3 nucleotides are TGCAGCGTTGAAGATTGGAACAGGGGATCTAGGAGGAAAGGAGAGACCCAGTACTTC.